This entry lists 10 T cell receptor beta chains sequenced from one sample in a study of shared clonotypes between healthy human individuals. Profiled with immunoSEQ multiplex PCR; TCRdb holds only in-frame clones, not every one. The sample lists under 550,000 clones, roughly 95% occurring once. The sample was naive CD4+ T cells sorted from blood. Subset in this sample: CD45RA+ positively selected. The origin of the receptors is a woman aged 25 to 39 in good health.

The V call is TRBV28, the J call TRBJ1-6; no firm D call. This CDR3 is 13 amino acids long. Germline assignment: CDR1 MDHEN and CDR2 SYDVKM. V lost 4 bases to trimming and J lost 7 bases, with 8 bases between them. CDR3: CASSSHVNSPLHF. As DNA, the CDR3 is TGTGCCAGCAGTTCGCATGTCAATTCACCCCTCCACTTT.

The chain couples TRBV2 to TRBJ1-5; D is perhaps TRBD1 (6 bases). With 6 bases removed from V and 9 bases from J, the gap between germline ends came to 9 bases. CDR3 length: 11 residues. The V gene's germline CDR1 is SNHLY and CDR2 FYNNEI. CDR3 sequence reads: CASSEGGPQHF. DNA of the CDR3: TGTGCCAGCAGCGAGGGGGGGCCCCAGCATTTT. Using reference TRBV2 and TRBJ1-5 for the parts outside the CDR3, the full variable domain is EPEVTQTPSHQVTQMGQEVILRCVPISNHLYFYWYRQILGQKVEFLVSFYNNEISEKSEIFDDQFSVERPDGSNFTLKIRSTKLEDSAMYFCASSEGGPQHFGDGTRLSIL.

The gene calls are TRBV7-2 and TRBJ1-5; 9 bases are a match to TRBD1. Germline V gene lookup returns CDR1 SGHTA and CDR2 FQGNSA. This CDR3 spans 16 amino acids. The V and J ends lost 3 bases and 5 bases, in that order; junction bases with no gene match: 8. The CDR3 bases are TGTGCCAGCAGCTTCGGTACAGGGGGCCCGTATCAGCCCCAGCATTTT. This translates into CASSFGTGGPYQPQHF.

J is TRBJ2-6 and V is TRBV11-2; D is unclear. Germline CDR1 SGHAT, CDR2 FQNNGV. The V end was cut by 0 bases, the J end by 4 bases, with 22 bases between. CDR3 size: 20 residues. DNA of the CDR3: TGTGCCAGCAGCTTAGATACGGCGATGGGATCCTGGTCAGGGGCCAACGTCCTGACTTTC. Protein product: CASSLDTAMGSWSGANVLTF.

V is TRBV4-2 and J is TRBJ1-4; D possibly corresponds to TRBD1 (5 bases). Trimming left V 0 bases short and J 7 bases short, with 12 bases between. Germline values: CDR1 LGHNA, CDR2 YNFKEQ. CDR3 length: 15 amino acids. For the CDR3, the DNA is TGTGCCAGCAGCCAAGATTTAGGGGTTGGTGAAAAACTGTTTTTT. It specifies CASSQDLGVGEKLFF.

The gene calls are TRBV10-2 and TRBJ2-6; TRBD2 might be the D (7 bases). The V end was cut by 4 bases, the J end by 3 bases, with 25 bases between. The CDR3 covers 20 residues. The germline V gene has CDR1 WSHSY and CDR2 SAAADI. This CDR3 reads CASSATLAAGASYGANVLTF. CDR3 DNA: TGCGCCAGCAGTGCTACTCTAGCGGCGGGGGCTAGTTATGGGGCCAACGTCCTGACTTTC.

The V and J genes are TRBV2 and TRBJ2-7; D unclear. CDR3 length equals 14 residues. V was pared by 4 bases and J by 3 bases, with 13 bases between. The germline V gene has CDR1 SNHLY and CDR2 FYNNEI. The CDR3 DNA follows: TGTGCCAGCAGTGCAGCGCGGAAAAACTACGAGCAGTACTTC. Translated: CASSAARKNYEQYF.

The J gene is TRBJ1-4, the V gene TRBV5-1, with a weak D call TRBD1 (5 bases). Germline CDR1 and CDR2: SGHRS and YFSETQ. This CDR3 is 14 amino acids long. V dropped 2 bases and J dropped 3 bases, with 8 bases sitting between them. In nucleotides, the CDR3 is TGCGCCAGCAGCTTCACAGGAGCTAATGAAAAACTGTTTTTT. Translation: CASSFTGANEKLFF.

The rearrangement uses TRBV10-3 and TRBJ1-1, with D unclear. This CDR3 has 13 residues. Germline CDR1 reads ENHRY; CDR2 reads SYGVKD. The V gene lost 3 bases and the J gene lost 0 bases, with 5 bases spanning the gap. CDR3 bases: TGTGCCATCAGTGACGGTTTGAACACTGAAGCTTTCTTT. Its protein product is CAISDGLNTEAFF.

V is TRBV11-3 and J is TRBJ2-7, with no clear D. Trimming removed 1 base from V and 1 base from J, with 11 bases in between. Germline CDR1 SGHNT, CDR2 YENEEA. This CDR3 is 15 amino acids long. CDR3 DNA sequence: TGTGCCAGCAGCTTAGTCGATCAGGTGTCCTACGAGCAGTACTTC. It translates to CASSLVDQVSYEQYF.